Listed below are T cell receptor beta chains from one sample, sequenced in a study of blood T cell repertoires in COVID-19. Only in-frame clones appear in the TCRdb table, and some are missing; sequencing was by immunoSEQ multiplex PCR. The table shows roughly 230,000 clones, with around 83% occurring only once. The sequencing sample was made of peripheral blood. Receptors originate from a middle-aged man with active or convalescent COVID-19. CDR3s include the opening cysteine and the closing phenylalanine or tryptophan. Each record gives: J gene, D gene, clone size, V gene, CDR3 protein, CDR3 DNA. The D gene is left open where the match is weak. Only part of the rows carry a size: once, few, many, or a class if the clone is expanded.

>TRBJ2-1|NA|NA|TRBV2
CASSDRLASSYNEQFF
TGTGCCAGCAGTGACAGGCTAGCAAGCTCCTACAATGAGCAGTTCTTC
>TRBJ1-1|NA|once|TRBV6-1
CASSESRRDTEAFF
TGTGCCAGCAGTGAGAGTCGGAGGGACACTGAAGCTTTCTTT
>TRBJ1-5|TRBD1|NA|TRBV9
CASSSTGGRDQPQHF
TGTGCCAGCAGCTCTACAGGGGGCCGGGATCAGCCCCAGCATTTT
>TRBJ2-1|NA|NA|TRBV6-1
CASSERQGGNNEQFF
TGTGCCAGCAGTGAGAGGCAGGGAGGTAACAATGAGCAGTTCTTC
>TRBJ1-4|NA|NA|TRBV5-1
CASREEGIRLGNEKLFF
TGCGCCAGCCGAGAGGAGGGCATACGGCTGGGGAATGAAAAACTGTTTTTT
>TRBJ2-4|TRBD1|NA|TRBV3-1/TRBV3-2
CASSRPGQGNIQYF
TGTGCCAGCAGCCGACCGGGACAGGGAAACATTCAGTACTTC
>TRBJ2-3|TRBD2|NA|TRBV27
CASKAGATDTQYF
TGTGCGAGCAAGGCGGGAGCTACAGATACGCAGTATTTT
>TRBJ2-1|NA|once|TRBV4-2
CASSQEGPGTREQFF
TGTGCCAGCAGCCAAGAAGGTCCCGGGACAAGGGAGCAGTTCTTC
>TRBJ1-1|NA|NA|TRBV7-2
CASSSYSGTEAFF
TGTGCCAGCAGCTCATACAGTGGAACTGAAGCTTTCTTT
>TRBJ1-2|NA|NA|TRBV25-1
CASRPPGIGYGYTF
TGTGCCAGCAGACCCCCGGGGATCGGCTATGGCTACACCTTC
>TRBJ2-2|TRBD1|once|TRBV6-1
CASSATDRRHTSGELFF
TGTGCCAGCAGTGCGACGGACAGGCGACACACATCCGGGGAGCTGTTTTTT
>TRBJ1-4|TRBD1|NA|TRBV19
CASSSGQLNEKLFF
TGTGCCAGTAGTTCGGGACAGCTTAATGAAAAACTGTTTTTT
>TRBJ2-1|TRBD2|NA|TRBV28
CASRPGDYPTNEQFF
TGTGCCAGCAGACCTGGGGACTATCCTACCAATGAGCAGTTCTTC
>TRBJ1-5|NA|NA|TRBV19
CASSADKGNQPQHF
TGTGCCAGTAGTGCGGACAAGGGGAATCAGCCCCAGCATTTT
>TRBJ1-5|TRBD1|NA|TRBV24-1
CATSDGQGVSQPQHF
TGTGCCACCAGTGATGGACAGGGGGTCTCTCAGCCCCAGCATTTT
>TRBJ2-3|TRBD1|NA|TRBV4-1
CASSQGSRDRGFPRRYF
TGCGCCAGCAGCCAAGGCTCCCGGGACAGGGGCTTCCCCAGGCGGTATTTT
>TRBJ2-1|NA|NA|TRBV7-9
CASSPGLRTNEQFF
TGTGCCAGCAGCCCGGGACTGCGGACAAATGAGCAGTTCTTC
>TRBJ2-5|NA|once|TRBV24-1
CATSQGPGETQYF
TGTGCCACCAGCCAGGGTCCAGGAGAGACCCAGTACTTC
>TRBJ2-5|NA|once|TRBV11-2
CASSLASGFGETQYF
TGTGCCAGCAGCTTAGCAAGCGGGTTCGGGGAGACCCAGTACTTC
>TRBJ2-1|NA|NA|TRBV9
CASSVGTNSYNEQFF
TGTGCCAGCAGCGTAGGTACAAACTCCTACAATGAGCAGTTCTTC
>TRBJ2-1|NA|few|TRBV6-4
CASSVNHGGYNEQFF
TGTGCCAGCAGTGTGAACCATGGGGGGTACAATGAGCAGTTCTTC
>TRBJ2-2|NA|many|TRBV14
CASSVLGPVTGELFF
TGTGCCAGCAGCGTTTTGGGGCCGGTCACCGGGGAGCTGTTTTTT
>TRBJ2-7|NA|NA|TRBV6-2/TRBV6-3
CASSYPGSAYEQYF
TGTGCCAGCAGTTACCCCGGGAGCGCCTACGAGCAGTACTTC